This record concerns one T cell receptor (beta chain) sequence. Its target is not known. The treatment denotes: oral pan-JAK inhibitor, 5-10 mg twice daily. RNA was extracted and reverse transcribed into cDNA as the sequencing template. The table came from immunoSEQ multiplex PCR; TCRdb's copy has only in-frame clones and leaves some out. The table lists hundreds of thousands of clones, less than 45% of them singletons, with roughly 0.5% in the top ten. Germline CDR1 is SGDLS and CDR2 is YYNGEE. V dropped 0 bases and J dropped 6 bases, with 8 bases sitting between them. This CDR3 is built from 13 residues. This specimen belongs to a study of CD8+ T cells in alopecia areata. Overall study: It was oral tofacitinib, at 5 to 10 mg twice daily, that treated patients received. The investigators scored severity in treated patients by the percentage of affected scalp area. General observations from the study: Having one nonresponder leaves uncertain how baseline CD8+ expansion relates to response. Lesional tissue from the scalp (especially in alopecia totalis/universalis) showed higher clonality than normal scalp.

This sequence was found in a human donor with alopecia areata. The J gene is TRBJ2-3, the V gene TRBV9, with D possibly matching TRBD1 (5 bases). The material was CD4+ T cells sorted from blood, obtained at roughly week 30, from a patient treated with tofacitinib. The CDR3 DNA is TGTGCCAGCAGCGTAGCTAACAGGGATACGCAGTATTTT. Encoded protein: CASSVANRDTQYF.